Listed below are T cell receptor beta chains from one sample, sequenced in a study of neurological immune-mediated disorders. MiXCR was run by TCRdb on the 5' RACE reads, yielding one entry per CDR3 protein. This sample has some 66,000 distinct CDR3 sequences; 4.5% occur once, and the top ten carry around 7%. The sequenced sample was PBMCs. The receptors here all came from a man aged 30 to 39 with multiple sclerosis. Each CDR3 is given with its conserved first and last residue. The order of the fields is CDR3 protein, CDR3 DNA, CDR3 length, clone size, J gene, V gene, D gene. A D gene is named only where the DNA matches it firmly. Not all rows give a size; the values are once, few, many and, for expanded clones, a class.

CDR3 protein: CASSLNRGRKLFF
CDR3 DNA: TGTGCCAGCAGCCTAAATAGGGGCCGAAAACTGTTTTTT
CDR3 length: 13
clone size: many
J gene: TRBJ1-4
V gene: TRBV3-1
D gene: .

CDR3 protein: CASSPRPQGDNYGYTF
CDR3 DNA: TGTGCCAGCAGTCCCCGCCCCCAGGGAGATAACTATGGCTACACCTTC
CDR3 length: 16
clone size: many
J gene: TRBJ1-2
V gene: TRBV27
D gene: .

CDR3 protein: CASSYDSAGAEAFF
CDR3 DNA: TGTGCCAGCAGCTACGACTCGGCTGGGGCTGAAGCTTTCTTT
CDR3 length: 14
clone size: many
J gene: TRBJ1-1
V gene: TRBV7-9
D gene: .

CDR3 protein: CASSLGTSSRGNTEAFF
CDR3 DNA: TGCGCCAGCAGCTTGGGCACCTCATCCAGGGGGAACACTGAAGCTTTCTTT
CDR3 length: 17
clone size: many
J gene: TRBJ1-1
V gene: TRBV5-1
D gene: .

CDR3 protein: CASADRGMNTEAFF
CDR3 DNA: TGTGCCAGCGCAGACAGGGGAATGAACACTGAAGCTTTCTTT
CDR3 length: 14
clone size: .
J gene: TRBJ1-1
V gene: TRBV7-3
D gene: TRBD1

CDR3 protein: CASSPPSSYEQYF
CDR3 DNA: TGTGCCAGCTCACCACCGAGCTCCTACGAGCAGTACTTC
CDR3 length: 13
clone size: many
J gene: TRBJ2-7
V gene: TRBV18
D gene: .

CDR3 protein: CASSQDLRRDNSPLHF
CDR3 DNA: TGTGCCAGCAGCCAAGATCTTCGCAGGGATAATTCACCCCTCCACTTT
CDR3 length: 16
clone size: many
J gene: TRBJ1-6
V gene: TRBV3-1
D gene: .

CDR3 protein: CASSLDSYAGELFF
CDR3 DNA: TGTGCCAGCAGCTTAGATTCTTACGCCGGGGAGCTGTTTTTT
CDR3 length: 14
clone size: many
J gene: TRBJ2-2
V gene: TRBV11-3
D gene: .

CDR3 protein: CASSARDPAYNEQFF
CDR3 DNA: TGTGCCAGCAGCGCCCGGGACCCAGCCTACAATGAGCAGTTCTTC
CDR3 length: 15
clone size: .
J gene: TRBJ2-1
V gene: TRBV9
D gene: .

CDR3 protein: CASSLDPGTWGTEAFF
CDR3 DNA: TGTGCCAGCAGCTTGGATCCCGGCACCTGGGGCACTGAAGCTTTCTTT
CDR3 length: 16
clone size: many
J gene: TRBJ1-1
V gene: TRBV5-6
D gene: .

CDR3 protein: CASSQGLARAGELFF
CDR3 DNA: TGTGCCAGCAGCCAAGGACTAGCACGGGCCGGGGAGCTGTTTTTT
CDR3 length: 15
clone size: many
J gene: TRBJ2-2
V gene: TRBV3-1
D gene: TRBD2

CDR3 protein: CASSGTYSNTGELFF
CDR3 DNA: TGTGCCAGCAGTGGTACCTACTCGAACACCGGGGAGCTGTTTTTT
CDR3 length: 15
clone size: many
J gene: TRBJ2-2
V gene: TRBV6-1
D gene: .

CDR3 protein: CASSGGPSSGNTIYF
CDR3 DNA: TGTGCCAGCAGCGGAGGACCGAGCTCTGGAAACACCATATATTTT
CDR3 length: 15
clone size: many
J gene: TRBJ1-3
V gene: TRBV3-1
D gene: .